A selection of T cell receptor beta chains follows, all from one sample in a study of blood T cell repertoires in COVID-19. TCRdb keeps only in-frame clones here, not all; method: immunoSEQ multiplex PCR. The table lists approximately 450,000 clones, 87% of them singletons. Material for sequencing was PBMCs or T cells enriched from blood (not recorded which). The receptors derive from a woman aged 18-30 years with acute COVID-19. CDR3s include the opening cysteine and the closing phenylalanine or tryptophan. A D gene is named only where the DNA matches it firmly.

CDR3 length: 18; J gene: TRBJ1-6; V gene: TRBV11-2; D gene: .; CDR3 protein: CASSTGTVRSSYNSPLHF
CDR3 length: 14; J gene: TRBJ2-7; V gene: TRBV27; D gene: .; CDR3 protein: CASSFFPGAYEQYF
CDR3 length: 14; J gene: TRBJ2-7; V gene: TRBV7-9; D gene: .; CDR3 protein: CASRSGTTSYEQYF
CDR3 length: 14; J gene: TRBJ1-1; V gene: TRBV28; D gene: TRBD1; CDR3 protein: CASRNRGRGTEAFF
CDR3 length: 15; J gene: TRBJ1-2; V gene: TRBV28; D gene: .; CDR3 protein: CASSFVAGEAYGYTF
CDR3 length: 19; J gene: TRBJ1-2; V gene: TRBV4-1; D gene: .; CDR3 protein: CASSQDQDGHLGSNYGYTF
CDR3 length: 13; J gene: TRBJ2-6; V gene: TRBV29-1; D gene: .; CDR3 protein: CSVGQAGANVLTF
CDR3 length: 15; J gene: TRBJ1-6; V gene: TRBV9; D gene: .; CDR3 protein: CASSVGSSYNSPLHF
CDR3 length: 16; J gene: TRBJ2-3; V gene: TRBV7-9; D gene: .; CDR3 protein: CASSLGLVLGTDTQYF
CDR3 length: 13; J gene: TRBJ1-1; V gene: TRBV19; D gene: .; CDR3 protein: CASSIQGINEAFF
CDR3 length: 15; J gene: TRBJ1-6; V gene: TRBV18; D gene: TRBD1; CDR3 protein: CASSPGTGEASPLHF
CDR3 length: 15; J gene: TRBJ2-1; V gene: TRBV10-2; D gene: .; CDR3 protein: CASRDISRVNNEQFF
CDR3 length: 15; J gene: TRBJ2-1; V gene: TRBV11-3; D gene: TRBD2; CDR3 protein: CASSQTSYAGDEQFF
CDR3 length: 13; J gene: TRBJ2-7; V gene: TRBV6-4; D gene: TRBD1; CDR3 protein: CASSLDRGGEQYF
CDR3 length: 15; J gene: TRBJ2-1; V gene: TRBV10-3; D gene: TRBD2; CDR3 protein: CAISEYSREYNEQFF
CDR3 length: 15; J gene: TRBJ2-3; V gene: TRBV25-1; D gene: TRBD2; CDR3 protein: CASSTSGGQSVTQYF
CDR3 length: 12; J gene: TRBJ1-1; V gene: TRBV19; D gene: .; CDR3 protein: CASRAPHTEAFF
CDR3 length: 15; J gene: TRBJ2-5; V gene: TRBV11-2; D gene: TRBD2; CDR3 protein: CASSPVAGVGETQYF
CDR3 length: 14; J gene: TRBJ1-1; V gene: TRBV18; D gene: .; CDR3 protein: CASSPPSEYTEAFF
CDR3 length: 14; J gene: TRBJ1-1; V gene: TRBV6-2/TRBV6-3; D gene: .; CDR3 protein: CASSYARGNTEAFF
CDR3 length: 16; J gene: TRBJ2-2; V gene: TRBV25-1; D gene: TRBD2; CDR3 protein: CASSEFAGGNTGELFF
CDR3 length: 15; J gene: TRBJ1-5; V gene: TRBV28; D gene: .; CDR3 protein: CASSSLGGSNQPQHF
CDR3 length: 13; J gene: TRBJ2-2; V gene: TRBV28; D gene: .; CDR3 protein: CASGTLAPGELFF
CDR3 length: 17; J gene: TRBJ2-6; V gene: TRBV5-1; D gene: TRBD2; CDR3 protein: CASSLASGRTGANVLTF
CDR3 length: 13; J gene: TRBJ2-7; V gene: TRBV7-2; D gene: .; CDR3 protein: CASTKQGSYEQYF
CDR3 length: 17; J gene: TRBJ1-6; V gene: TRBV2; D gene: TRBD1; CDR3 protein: CASNSGQGGSYNSPLHF
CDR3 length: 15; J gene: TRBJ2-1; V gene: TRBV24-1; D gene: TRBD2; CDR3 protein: CATSDLVPSGMEQFF
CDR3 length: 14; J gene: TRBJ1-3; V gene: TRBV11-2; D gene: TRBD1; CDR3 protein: CASSSRTGGNTIYF
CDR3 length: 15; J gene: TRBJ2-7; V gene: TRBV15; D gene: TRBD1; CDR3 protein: CATSREYQGAREQYF
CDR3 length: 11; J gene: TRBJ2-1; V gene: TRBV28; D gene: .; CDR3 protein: CASSDRNEQFF
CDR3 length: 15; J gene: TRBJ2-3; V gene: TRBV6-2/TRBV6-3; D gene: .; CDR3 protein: CASSYRGGGTDTQYF
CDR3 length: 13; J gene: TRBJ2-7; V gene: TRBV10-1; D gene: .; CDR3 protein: CASSELGLEEQYF
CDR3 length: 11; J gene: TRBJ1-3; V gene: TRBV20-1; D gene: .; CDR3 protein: CSARHRDTIYF
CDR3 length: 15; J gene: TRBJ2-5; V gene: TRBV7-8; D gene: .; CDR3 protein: CASSSARLARETQYF
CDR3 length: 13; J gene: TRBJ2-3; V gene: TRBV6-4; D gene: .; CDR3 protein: CASSGQGTDTQYF
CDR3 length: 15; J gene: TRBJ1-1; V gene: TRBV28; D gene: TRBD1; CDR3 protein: CASSLNRGGNTEAFF
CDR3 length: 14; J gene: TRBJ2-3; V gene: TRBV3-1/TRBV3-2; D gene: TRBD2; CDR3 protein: CASSLAGGADTQYF
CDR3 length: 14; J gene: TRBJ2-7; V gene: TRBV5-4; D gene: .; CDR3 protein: CASSPGFSSYEQYF
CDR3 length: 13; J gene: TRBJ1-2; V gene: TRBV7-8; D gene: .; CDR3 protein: CASSLGQFHGYTF
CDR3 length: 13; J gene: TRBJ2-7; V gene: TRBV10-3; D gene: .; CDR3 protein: CAISERDTYEQYF
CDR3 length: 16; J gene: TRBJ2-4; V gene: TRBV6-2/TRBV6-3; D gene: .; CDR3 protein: CASTPTPDWAKNIQYF
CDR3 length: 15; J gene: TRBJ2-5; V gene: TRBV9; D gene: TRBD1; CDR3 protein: CASSDGTGVFETQYF
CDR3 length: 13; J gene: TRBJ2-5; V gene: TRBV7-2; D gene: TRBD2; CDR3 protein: CASSWGLAETQYF
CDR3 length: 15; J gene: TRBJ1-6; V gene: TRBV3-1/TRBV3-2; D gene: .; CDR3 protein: CASSQDTGVSSPLHF
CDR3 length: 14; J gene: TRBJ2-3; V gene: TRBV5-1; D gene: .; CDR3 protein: CASSLGQRTDTQYF
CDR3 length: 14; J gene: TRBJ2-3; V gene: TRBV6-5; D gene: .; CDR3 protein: CASSYSLSTDTQYF
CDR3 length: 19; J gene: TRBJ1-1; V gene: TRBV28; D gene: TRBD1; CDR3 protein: CASSRDGTGPVRSDTEAFF
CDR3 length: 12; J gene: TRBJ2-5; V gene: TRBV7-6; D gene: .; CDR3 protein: CASSGFQETQYF
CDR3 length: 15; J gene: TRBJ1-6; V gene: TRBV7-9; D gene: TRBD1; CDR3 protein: CASSLRGGDNSPLHF
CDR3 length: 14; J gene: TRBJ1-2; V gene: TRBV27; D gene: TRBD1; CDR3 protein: CASSLRGTAYGYTF
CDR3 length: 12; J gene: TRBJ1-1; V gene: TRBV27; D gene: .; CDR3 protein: CASSLMGREAFF
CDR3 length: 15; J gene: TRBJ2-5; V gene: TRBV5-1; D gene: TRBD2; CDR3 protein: CASSLSGSGAETQYF
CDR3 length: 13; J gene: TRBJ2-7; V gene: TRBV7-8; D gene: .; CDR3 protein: CASSLERRGEQYF